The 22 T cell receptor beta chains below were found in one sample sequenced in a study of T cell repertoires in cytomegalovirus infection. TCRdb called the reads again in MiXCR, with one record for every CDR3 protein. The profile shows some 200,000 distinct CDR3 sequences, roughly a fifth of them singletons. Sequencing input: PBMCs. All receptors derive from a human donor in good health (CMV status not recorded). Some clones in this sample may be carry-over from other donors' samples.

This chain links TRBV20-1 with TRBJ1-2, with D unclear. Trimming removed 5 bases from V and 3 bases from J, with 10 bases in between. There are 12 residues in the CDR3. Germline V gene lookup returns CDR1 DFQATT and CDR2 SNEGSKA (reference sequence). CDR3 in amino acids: CSAAIYDYGYTF. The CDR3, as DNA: TGCAGTGCTGCGATCTACGACTATGGCTACACCTTC.

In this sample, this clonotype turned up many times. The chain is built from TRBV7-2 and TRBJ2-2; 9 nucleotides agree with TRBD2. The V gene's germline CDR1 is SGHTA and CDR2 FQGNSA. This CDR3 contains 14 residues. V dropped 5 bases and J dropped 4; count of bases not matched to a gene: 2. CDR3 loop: CASSMTSGTGELFF. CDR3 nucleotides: TGTGCCAGCAGCATGACTAGCGGCACCGGGGAGCTGTTTTTT.

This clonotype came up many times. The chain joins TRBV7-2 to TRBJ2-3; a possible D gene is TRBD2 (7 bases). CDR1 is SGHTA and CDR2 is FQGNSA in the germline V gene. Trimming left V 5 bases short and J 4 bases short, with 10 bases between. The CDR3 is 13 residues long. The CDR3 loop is CASSGGAADTQYF. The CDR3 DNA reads TGTGCCAGCAGCGGGGGGGCCGCAGATACGCAGTATTTT. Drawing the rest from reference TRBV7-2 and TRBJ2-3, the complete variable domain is GAGVSQSPSNKVTEKGKDVELRCDPISGHTALYWYRQSLGQGLEFLIYFQGNSAPDKSGLPSDRFSAERTGGSVSTLTIQRTQQEDSAVYLCASSGGAADTQYFGPGTRLTVL.

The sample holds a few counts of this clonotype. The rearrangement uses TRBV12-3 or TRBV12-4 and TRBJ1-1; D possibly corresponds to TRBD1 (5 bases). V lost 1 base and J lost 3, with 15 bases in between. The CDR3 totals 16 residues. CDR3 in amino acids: CASSLGQASGDTEAFF. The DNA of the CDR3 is TGTGCCAGCAGTTTAGGGCAGGCCTCGGGGGACACTGAAGCTTTCTTT.

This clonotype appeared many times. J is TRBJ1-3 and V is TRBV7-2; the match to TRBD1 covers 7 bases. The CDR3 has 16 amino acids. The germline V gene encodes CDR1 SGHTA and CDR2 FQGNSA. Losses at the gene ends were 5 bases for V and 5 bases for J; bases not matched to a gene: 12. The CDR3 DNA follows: TGTGCCAGCAGCCTTACGGGAGGGGGCGGCAGAAACACCATATATTTT. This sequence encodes CASSLTGGGGRNTIYF. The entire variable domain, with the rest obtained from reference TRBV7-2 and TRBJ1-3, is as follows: GAGVSQSPSNKVTEKGKDVELRCDPISGHTALYWYRQSLGQGLEFLIYFQGNSAPDKSGLPSDRFSAERTGGSVSTLTIQRTQQEDSAVYLCASSLTGGGGRNTIYFGEGSWLTVV.

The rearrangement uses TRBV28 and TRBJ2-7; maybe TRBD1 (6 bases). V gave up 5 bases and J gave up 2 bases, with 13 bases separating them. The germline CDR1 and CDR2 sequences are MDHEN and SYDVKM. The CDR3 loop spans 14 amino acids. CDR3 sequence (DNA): TGTGCCAGCAGTCTCAGGGGATTCACCTACGAGCAGTACTTC. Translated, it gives CASSLRGFTYEQYF. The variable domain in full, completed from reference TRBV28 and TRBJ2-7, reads DVKVTQSSRYLVKRTGEKVFLECVQDMDHENMFWYRQDPGLGLRLIYFSYDVKMKEKGDIPEGYSVSREKKERFSLILESASTNQTSMYLCASSLRGFTYEQYFGPGTRLTVT.

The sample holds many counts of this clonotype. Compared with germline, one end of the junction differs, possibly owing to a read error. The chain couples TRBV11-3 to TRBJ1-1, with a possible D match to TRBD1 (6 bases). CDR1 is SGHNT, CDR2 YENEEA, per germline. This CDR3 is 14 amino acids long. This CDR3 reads CASNLLPTGTEAFF. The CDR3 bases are TGTGCCAGCAACTTATTGCCTACAGGGACTGAAGCTTTCTTT.

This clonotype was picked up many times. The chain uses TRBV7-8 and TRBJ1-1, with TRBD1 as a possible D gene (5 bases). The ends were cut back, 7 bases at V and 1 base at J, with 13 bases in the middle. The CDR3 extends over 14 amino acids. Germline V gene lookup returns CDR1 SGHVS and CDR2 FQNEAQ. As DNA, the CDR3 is TGTGCCAGCACCGTAGGGAGGGGGAACACTGAAGCTTTCTTT. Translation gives CASTVGRGNTEAFF.

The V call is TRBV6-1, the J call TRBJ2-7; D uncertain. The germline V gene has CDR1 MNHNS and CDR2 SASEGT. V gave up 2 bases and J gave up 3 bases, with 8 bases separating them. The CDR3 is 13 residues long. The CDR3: CASSEFGGYEQYF. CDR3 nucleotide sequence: TGTGCCAGCAGTGAATTCGGCGGCTACGAGCAGTACTTC.

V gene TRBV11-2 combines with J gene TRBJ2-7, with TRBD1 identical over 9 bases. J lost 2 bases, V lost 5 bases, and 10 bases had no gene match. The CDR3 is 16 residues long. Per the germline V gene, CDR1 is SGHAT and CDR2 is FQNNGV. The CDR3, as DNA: TGTGCCAGCAGCCTAAGGGGACAGGGTTGGACCTACGAGCAGTACTTC. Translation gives CASSLRGQGWTYEQYF.

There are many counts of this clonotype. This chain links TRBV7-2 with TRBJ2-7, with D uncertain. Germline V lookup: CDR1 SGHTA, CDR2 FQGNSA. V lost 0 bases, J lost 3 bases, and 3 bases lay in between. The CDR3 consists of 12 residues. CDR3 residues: CASSLADYEQYF. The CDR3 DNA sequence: TGTGCCAGCAGCTTAGCAGACTACGAGCAGTACTTC.

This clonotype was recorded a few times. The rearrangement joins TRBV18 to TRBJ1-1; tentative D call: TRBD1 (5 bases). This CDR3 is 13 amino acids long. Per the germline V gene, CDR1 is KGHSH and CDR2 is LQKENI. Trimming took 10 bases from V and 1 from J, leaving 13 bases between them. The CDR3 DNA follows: TGTGCCACCCTCAGGACACCGAACACTGAAGCTTTCTTT. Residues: CATLRTPNTEAFF.

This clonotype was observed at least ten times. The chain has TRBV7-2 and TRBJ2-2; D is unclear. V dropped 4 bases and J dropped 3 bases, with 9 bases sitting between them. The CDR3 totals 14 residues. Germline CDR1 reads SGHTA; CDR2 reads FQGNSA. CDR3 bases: TGTGCCAGCAGCTCGGACCCCCACACCGGGGAGCTGTTTTTT. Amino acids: CASSSDPHTGELFF.

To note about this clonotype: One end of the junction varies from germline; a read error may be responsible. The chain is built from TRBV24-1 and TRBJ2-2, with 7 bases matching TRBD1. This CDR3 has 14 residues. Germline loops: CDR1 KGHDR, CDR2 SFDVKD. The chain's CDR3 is CATKGTVNTVELFF. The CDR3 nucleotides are TGTGCCACCAAGGGGACAGTCAACACCGTGGAGCTGTTTTTT.

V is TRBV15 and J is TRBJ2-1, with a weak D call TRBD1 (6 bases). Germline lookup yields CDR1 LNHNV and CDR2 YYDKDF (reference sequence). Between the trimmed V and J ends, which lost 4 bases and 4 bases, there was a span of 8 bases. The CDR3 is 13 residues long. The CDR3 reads CATSTGTYNEQFF. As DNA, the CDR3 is TGTGCCACCAGCACCGGGACATACAATGAGCAGTTCTTC. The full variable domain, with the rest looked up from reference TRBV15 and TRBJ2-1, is DAMVIQNPRYQVTQFGKPVTLSCSQTLNHNVMYWYQQKSSQAPKLLFHYYDKDFNNEADTPDNFQSRRPNTSFCFLDIRSPGLGDTAMYLCATSTGTYNEQFFGPGTRLTVL.

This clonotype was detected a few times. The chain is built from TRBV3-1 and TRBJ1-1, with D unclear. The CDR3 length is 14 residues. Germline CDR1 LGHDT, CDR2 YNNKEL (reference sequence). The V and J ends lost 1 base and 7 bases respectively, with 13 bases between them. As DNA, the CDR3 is TGTGCCAGCAGCCAAGGGTTCTCGAGGGTTGAAGCTTTCTTT. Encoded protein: CASSQGFSRVEAFF.

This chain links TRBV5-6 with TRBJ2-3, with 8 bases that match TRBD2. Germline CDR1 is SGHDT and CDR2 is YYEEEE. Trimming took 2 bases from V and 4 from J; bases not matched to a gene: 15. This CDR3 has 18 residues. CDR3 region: CASSFFFVRGDPADTQYF. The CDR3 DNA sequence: TGTGCCAGCAGCTTTTTTTTCGTGCGGGGGGATCCTGCAGATACGCAGTATTTT.

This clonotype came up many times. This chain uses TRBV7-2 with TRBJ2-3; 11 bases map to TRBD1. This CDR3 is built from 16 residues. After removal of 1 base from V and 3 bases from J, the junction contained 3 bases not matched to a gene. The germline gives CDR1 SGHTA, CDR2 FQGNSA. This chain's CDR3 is CASSLGGTGGTDTQYF. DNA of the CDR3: TGTGCCAGCAGCTTAGGGGGGACAGGGGGGACAGATACGCAGTATTTT.

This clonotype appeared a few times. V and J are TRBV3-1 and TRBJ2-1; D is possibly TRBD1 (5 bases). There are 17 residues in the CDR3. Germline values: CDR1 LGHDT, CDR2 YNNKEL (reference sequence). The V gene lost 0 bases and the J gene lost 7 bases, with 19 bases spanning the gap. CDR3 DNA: TGTGCCAGCAGCCAAGATCCATTGCAAAGGGGCAGGAATGAGCAGTTCTTC. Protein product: CASSQDPLQRGRNEQFF.

The CDR3 DNA reads TGTGCCAGCAGCTTAAGTAACGCCAATGAGCAGTTCTTC. It specifies CASSLSNANEQFF. The chain employs TRBV7-3 and TRBJ2-1; the D is unclear. Trimming cost V 1 base and J 6 bases, with 7 bases left between them. Per germline, CDR1 SGHTA and CDR2 FQGTGA. This CDR3 spans 13 amino acids.

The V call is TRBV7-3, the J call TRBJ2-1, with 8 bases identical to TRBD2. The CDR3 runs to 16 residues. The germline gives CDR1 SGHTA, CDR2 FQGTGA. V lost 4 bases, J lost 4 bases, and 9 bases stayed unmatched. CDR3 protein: CASSSSLSGGYNEQFF. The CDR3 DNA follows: TGTGCCAGCAGCTCCTCCCTGTCGGGAGGGTACAATGAGCAGTTCTTC.

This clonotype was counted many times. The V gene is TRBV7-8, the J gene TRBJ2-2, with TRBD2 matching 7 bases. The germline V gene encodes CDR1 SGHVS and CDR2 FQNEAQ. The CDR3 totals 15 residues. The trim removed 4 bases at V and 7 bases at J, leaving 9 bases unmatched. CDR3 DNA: TGTGCCAGCAGCTCCTACCGACTAGCTGGCGGGGAGCTGTTTTTT. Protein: CASSSYRLAGGELFF.